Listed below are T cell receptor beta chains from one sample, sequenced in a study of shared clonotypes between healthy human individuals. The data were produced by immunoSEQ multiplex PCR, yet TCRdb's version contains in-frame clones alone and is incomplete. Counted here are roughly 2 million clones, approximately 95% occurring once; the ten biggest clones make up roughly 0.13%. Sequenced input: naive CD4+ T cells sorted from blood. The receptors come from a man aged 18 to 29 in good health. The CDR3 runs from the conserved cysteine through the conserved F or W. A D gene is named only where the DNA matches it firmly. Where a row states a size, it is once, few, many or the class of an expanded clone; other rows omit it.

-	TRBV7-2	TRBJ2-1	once	TGTGCCAGCAGCCGATACAATGAGCAGTTCTTC	CASSRYNEQFF
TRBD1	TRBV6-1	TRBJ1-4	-	TGTGCCAGTAGCTGGGACAGCCGAAGCGAAAAACTGTTTTTT	CASSWDSRSEKLFF
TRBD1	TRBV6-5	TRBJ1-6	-	TGTGCCAGCGCACCGGGACAGAAGAATTCACCCCTCCACTTT	CASAPGQKNSPLHF
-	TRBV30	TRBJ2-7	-	TGTGCCTGGAGCCACCTAAGGGGCGGGGCGACCTACGAGCAGTACTTC	CAWSHLRGGATYEQYF
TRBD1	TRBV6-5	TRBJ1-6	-	TGTGCCAGCAGTTACCTCGGACAGGGTAATTCACCCCTCCACTTT	CASSYLGQGNSPLHF
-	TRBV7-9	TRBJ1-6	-	TGTGCCAGCACCTCAAACCTGGGATCACCCCTCCACTTT	CASTSNLGSPLHF
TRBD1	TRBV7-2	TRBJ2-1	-	TGTGCCAGCAGCTTAGGGACAGGGCAGTTCTTC	CASSLGTGQFF
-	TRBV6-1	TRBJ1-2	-	TGTGCCAGCAAGGGGAACACTAACTATGGCTACACCTTC	CASKGNTNYGYTF
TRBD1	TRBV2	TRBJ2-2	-	TGTGCCAGCAGACCGGGACAGGGGATCGGGGAGCTGTTTTTT	CASRPGQGIGELFF
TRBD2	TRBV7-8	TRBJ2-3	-	TGTGCCAGCAGCTCAGCTAGCGGCGGCACAGATACGCAGTATTTT	CASSSASGGTDTQYF
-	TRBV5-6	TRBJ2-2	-	TGTGCCAGCAGCTTGGCCGACGCGGGGAACACCGGGGAGCTGTTTTTT	CASSLADAGNTGELFF
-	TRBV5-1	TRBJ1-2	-	TGCGCCAGCAGCTTGCGGCCAGGAGAAAGATATGGCTACACCTTC	CASSLRPGERYGYTF
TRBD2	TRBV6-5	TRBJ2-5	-	TGTGCCAGCAGTTACTTCGGGACTAGCGGGCAAGAGACCCAGTACTTC	CASSYFGTSGQETQYF
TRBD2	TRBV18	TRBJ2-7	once	TGTGCCAGCTCACCACATGGACTAGATACATCCTACGAGCAGTACTTC	CASSPHGLDTSYEQYF
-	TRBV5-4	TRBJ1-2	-	TGTGCCAGCAGCTTGGAGCTTAACTATGGCTACACCTTC	CASSLELNYGYTF
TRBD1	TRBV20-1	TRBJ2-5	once	TGCAGTGCGTCAGGGGGAGAGACCCAGTACTTC	CSASGGETQYF
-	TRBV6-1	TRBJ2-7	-	TGTGCCAGCAGAGGGGGTCAGGGGTACGAGCAGTACTTC	CASRGGQGYEQYF
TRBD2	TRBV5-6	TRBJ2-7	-	TGTGCCAGCAGCCTGGCATGGCGGGAGGCCTTCTACGAGCAGTACTTC	CASSLAWREAFYEQYF
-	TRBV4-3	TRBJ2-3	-	TGCGCCAGCAGCCAAGAGGGGGCTGGAGATACGCAGTATTTT	CASSQEGAGDTQYF
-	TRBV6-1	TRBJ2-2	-	TGTGCCAGCAGGACCGGGAAAAACACCGGGGAGCTGTTTTTT	CASRTGKNTGELFF
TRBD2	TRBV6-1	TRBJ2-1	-	TGTGCCAGCAGTGAAGCTAGCGGGGGGGCCTATGAGCAGTTCTTC	CASSEASGGAYEQFF
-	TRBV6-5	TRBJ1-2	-	TGTGCCAGCAGTCCCACCGGGGGTGACTATGGCTACACCTTC	CASSPTGGDYGYTF
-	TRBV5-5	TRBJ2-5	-	TGTGCCAGCAGCTTGGGCGGCTACCAAGAGACCCAGTACTTC	CASSLGGYQETQYF
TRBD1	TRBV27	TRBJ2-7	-	TGTGCCAGCAGTCCACGACAGGGCCCCTACGAGCAGTACTTC	CASSPRQGPYEQYF
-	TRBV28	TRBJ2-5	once	TGTGCCAGCAGGGCCGGGGGACACGAGACCCAGTACTTC	CASRAGGHETQYF
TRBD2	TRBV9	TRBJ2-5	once	TGTGCCAGCAGCCCGTTTGGACTAGCGGGGGAAAAAGAGACCCAGTACTTC	CASSPFGLAGEKETQYF
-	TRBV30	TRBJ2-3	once	TGTGCCTGGACCGGGTGGAGCGATAGCACAGATACGCAGTATTTT	CAWTGWSDSTDTQYF
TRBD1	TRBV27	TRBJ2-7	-	TGTGCCAGCAGTTTACAGGGACAGACCTACGAGCAGTACTTC	CASSLQGQTYEQYF
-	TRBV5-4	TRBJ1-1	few	TGTGCCAGCAGCTTGCCACAGGGGAACACTGAAGCTTTCTTT	CASSLPQGNTEAFF
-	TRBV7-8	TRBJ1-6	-	TGTGCCAGCAGCCTGAAAAGGGTTATCGATAATTCACCCCTCCACTTT	CASSLKRVIDNSPLHF
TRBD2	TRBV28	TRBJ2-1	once	TGTGCCAGCAGCTCCTCCGGACTAGCGGAGACAAGCTCCTACAATGAGCAGTTCTTC	CASSSSGLAETSSYNEQFF
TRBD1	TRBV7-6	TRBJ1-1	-	TGTGCCAGCAGCTTACCCTCCGGGACAGGGCTAACTGAAGCTTTCTTT	CASSLPSGTGLTEAFF
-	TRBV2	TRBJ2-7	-	TGTGCCAGCAGTGAAGGCGGAACCACCTACGAGCAGTACTTC	CASSEGGTTYEQYF
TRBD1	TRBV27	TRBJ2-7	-	TGTGCCAGCAGTAACAGGGGAAGTTGGTACGAGCAGTACTTC	CASSNRGSWYEQYF
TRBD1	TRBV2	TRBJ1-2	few	TGTGCCAGCGGGACAGCCTCGCTTGGCTACACCTTC	CASGTASLGYTF
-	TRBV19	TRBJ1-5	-	TGTGCCAGTAGACGGGACAGCAATCAGCCCCAGCATTTT	CASRRDSNQPQHF
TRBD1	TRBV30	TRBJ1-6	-	TGTGCCTGGCAGGGGGGGCAAGGCTATAATTCACCCCTCCACTTT	CAWQGGQGYNSPLHF
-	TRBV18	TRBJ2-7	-	TGTGCCAGCTCACCCACCAGCTACGAGCAGTACTTC	CASSPTSYEQYF
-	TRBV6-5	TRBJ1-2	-	TGTGCCAGCAGTGCCTCACAGGGAAGCTATGGCTACACCTTC	CASSASQGSYGYTF
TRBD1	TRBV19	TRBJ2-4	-	TGTGCCAGTAGTTCCCCGGCAGGGGGTATTCAGTACTTC	CASSSPAGGIQYF
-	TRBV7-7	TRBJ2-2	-	TGTGCTAGCAGCTTAGGACCACGGGCCGGGGAGCTGTTTTTT	CASSLGPRAGELFF
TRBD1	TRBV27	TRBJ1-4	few	TGTGCCAGCCGGGGGACAGTTAATGAAAAACTGTTTTTT	CASRGTVNEKLFF
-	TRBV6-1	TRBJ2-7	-	TGTGCCAGCAGGACACAGGGGAGGTTCTACGAGCAGTACTTC	CASRTQGRFYEQYF
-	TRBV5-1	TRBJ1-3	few	TGCGCCAGCAGCTTGGGGGGTACTGGAAACACCATATATTTT	CASSLGGTGNTIYF
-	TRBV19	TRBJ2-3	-	TGTGCCAGTAGTATCCTTGATACGCAGTATTTT	CASSILDTQYF
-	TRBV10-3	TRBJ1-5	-	TGTGCCATCAGTGAAGACGGCTTTAATCAGCCCCAGCATTTT	CAISEDGFNQPQHF
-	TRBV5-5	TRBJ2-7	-	TGTGCCAGCAGCCCGTCCCCGCAGGGATTTACCTACGAGCAGTACTTC	CASSPSPQGFTYEQYF
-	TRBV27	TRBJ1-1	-	TGTGCCAGCAGTTTGGGCGGGAACACTGAAGCTTTCTTT	CASSLGGNTEAFF
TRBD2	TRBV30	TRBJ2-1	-	TGTGCCTGGAGTAGACTAGCGGGAGTTTTTGAGCAGTTCTTC	CAWSRLAGVFEQFF
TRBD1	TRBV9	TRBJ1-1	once	TGTGCCAGCAGCGTTTTAGGACAGGGGGGCACTGAAGCTTTCTTT	CASSVLGQGGTEAFF
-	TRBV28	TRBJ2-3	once	TGTGCCAGCAGCTCCTCGGGAGTTACTAGCACAGATACGCAGTATTTT	CASSSSGVTSTDTQYF
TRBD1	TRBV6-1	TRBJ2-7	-	TGTGCCAGCAGCCTCGACAGGGGAGGAGAGCAGTACTTC	CASSLDRGGEQYF
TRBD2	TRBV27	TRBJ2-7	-	TGTGCCAGCAGTTGGGGATGGAGCGGGAGCTCCTACGAGCAGTACTTC	CASSWGWSGSSYEQYF
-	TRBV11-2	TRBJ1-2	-	TGTGCCAGCAGCGAGACCTCCACAGAAGCTAACTATGGCTACACCTTC	CASSETSTEANYGYTF